A selection of T cell receptor beta chains follows, all from one sample in a study of T cell responses to AZD1222 COVID-19 vaccine. Only in-frame clones appear in the TCRdb table, and some are missing; sequencing was by immunoSEQ multiplex PCR. This sample has more than 80,000 clones, with 75% to 90% found just once. The sample was peripheral blood, taken 28 days after the second AZD1222 dose. The receptors shown here come from an adult who received the AZD1222 COVID-19 vaccine. CDR3s include the opening cysteine and the closing phenylalanine or tryptophan. A D gene is named only where the DNA matches it firmly. Clone size is stated in some rows and not others, as once, few, many or a class when expanded.

D gene | J gene | V gene | clone size | CDR3 protein | CDR3 DNA
TRBD2 | TRBJ2-1 | TRBV6-5 | NA | CASSYSLAGDNEQFF | TGTGCCAGCAGTTACAGTCTAGCGGGGGACAATGAGCAGTTCTTC
TRBD2 | TRBJ2-2 | TRBV7-3 | NA | CASSPGGTSNTGELFF | TGTGCCAGCAGCCCGGGAGGGACCTCCAACACCGGGGAGCTGTTTTTT
NA | TRBJ1-6 | TRBV3-1/TRBV3-2 | few | CASSQDSGAYSPLHF | TGTGCCAGCAGCCAAGATTCGGGGGCATATTCACCCCTCCACTTT
TRBD1 | TRBJ2-5 | TRBV6-2/TRBV6-3 | NA | CASSLPGQGAWAVNLRETQYF | TGTGCCAGCAGTTTACCCGGACAGGGGGCATGGGCTGTGAACCTTCGGGAGACCCAGTACTTC
NA | TRBJ1-1 | TRBV30 | NA | CAWKKNTEAFF | TGTGCCTGGAAGAAGAACACTGAAGCTTTCTTT
TRBD1 | TRBJ1-2 | TRBV10-1 | NA | CASEGGGTGPIYGYTF | TGCGCCAGCGAGGGCGGCGGGACAGGGCCTATCTATGGCTACACCTTC
TRBD2 | TRBJ2-2 | TRBV15 | NA | CATSRDTGSAAGDPNTGELFF | TGTGCCACCAGCAGAGATACCGGTTCGGCAGCGGGGGACCCGAACACCGGGGAGCTGTTTTTT
NA | TRBJ2-1 | TRBV12-5 | NA | CASGLVPGPYNEQFF | TGTGCTAGTGGTTTGGTCCCAGGGCCCTACAATGAGCAGTTCTTC
NA | TRBJ2-7 | TRBV9 | once | CASTIGTGSGEQYF | TGTGCCAGCACCATCGGGACTGGGTCGGGCGAGCAGTACTTC
NA | TRBJ1-6 | TRBV9 | NA | CASSLRRDTDSPLHF | TGTGCCAGCAGCCTTAGGCGGGACACAGATTCACCCCTCCACTTT
NA | TRBJ1-2 | TRBV7-9 | NA | CASSLRTHDNYGYTF | TGTGCCAGCAGCTTACGTACCCACGACAACTATGGCTACACCTTC
NA | TRBJ2-3 | TRBV5-6 | NA | CASSLITFSTDTQYF | TGTGCCAGCAGCTTGATAACCTTTAGCACAGATACGCAGTATTTT
NA | TRBJ2-2 | TRBV25-1 | NA | CASSDRSPTGELFF | TGTGCCAGCAGTGATCGCAGTCCTACCGGGGAGCTGTTTTTT
NA | TRBJ2-5 | TRBV7-2 | NA | CASSFYSETQYF | TGTGCCAGCAGCTTTTATTCGGAGACCCAGTACTTC
NA | TRBJ2-1 | TRBV19 | NA | CASSWGLQLDNEQFF | TGTGCCAGTAGTTGGGGGCTCCAGCTCGACAATGAGCAGTTCTTC
NA | TRBJ1-4 | TRBV5-6 | NA | CASSLVSGEKLFF | TGTGCCAGCAGCTTGGTGTCAGGAGAAAAACTGTTTTTT
TRBD2 | TRBJ2-7 | TRBV11-3 | NA | CASSLAGGFGYEQYF | TGTGCCAGCAGCTTGGCGGGAGGGTTCGGTTACGAGCAGTACTTC
TRBD1 | TRBJ2-5 | TRBV7-9 | NA | CASTPGQGHQETQYF | TGTGCCAGCACCCCGGGACAGGGGCACCAAGAGACCCAGTACTTC
TRBD2 | TRBJ2-1 | TRBV27 | NA | CASSLSLADYNEQFF | TGTGCCAGCAGTTTGTCGCTAGCGGACTACAATGAGCAGTTCTTC
NA | TRBJ1-1 | TRBV4-3 | NA | CASSQDPRSEAFF | TGCGCCAGCAGCCAAGATCCCAGGAGTGAAGCTTTCTTT
TRBD1 | TRBJ1-4 | TRBV24-1 | NA | CAITYTGVWIATNEKLFF | TGTGCCATAACGTATACAGGGGTTTGGATTGCAACTAATGAAAAACTGTTTTTT
NA | TRBJ1-3 | TRBV19 | NA | CASRRQGRNTIYF | TGTGCCAGTAGACGGCAGGGAAGAAACACCATATATTTT
NA | TRBJ2-1 | TRBV29-1 | NA | CSVAAQGSYNEQFF | TGCAGCGTCGCGGCCCAGGGATCCTACAATGAGCAGTTCTTC
TRBD2 | TRBJ2-7 | TRBV5-1 | NA | CASSLVSGDYEQYF | TGCGCCAGCAGCTTGGTTAGCGGGGACTACGAGCAGTACTTC
TRBD2 | TRBJ2-1 | TRBV27 | NA | CASGGLAGGPDWDEQFF | TGTGCCAGTGGCGGACTAGCGGGAGGGCCTGATTGGGATGAGCAGTTCTTC
NA | TRBJ2-7 | TRBV7-2 | NA | CASSDRTVAEQYF | TGTGCCAGCAGCGACCGGACCGTCGCTGAGCAGTACTTC
NA | TRBJ1-1 | TRBV12-3/TRBV12-4 | once | CASSLRNTEAFF | TGTGCCAGCAGTTTAAGGAACACTGAAGCTTTCTTT
NA | TRBJ2-5 | TRBV6-5 | NA | CASSSSVGTETQYF | TGTGCCAGCAGTTCTAGCGTAGGGACGGAGACCCAGTACTTC
TRBD2 | TRBJ2-3 | TRBV7-2 | NA | CASSFRLAGNTDTQYF | TGTGCCAGCAGCTTCAGGCTAGCGGGGAACACAGATACGCAGTATTTT
NA | TRBJ1-4 | TRBV3-1/TRBV3-2 | NA | CASSPPTVGGKLFF | TGTGCCAGCAGTCCCCCGACGGTGGGTGGAAAACTGTTTTTT
NA | TRBJ2-5 | TRBV4-1 | NA | CASSLLEGGETQYF | TGCGCCAGCAGCCTGCTAGAGGGAGGTGAGACCCAGTACTTC
TRBD1 | TRBJ1-6 | TRBV7-9 | NA | CASSLGDREESPLHF | TGTGCCAGCAGCTTAGGAGACAGGGAGGAGTCACCCCTCCACTTT
TRBD2 | TRBJ2-1 | TRBV4-2 | once | CASSQENRLAGDHEQFF | TGTGCCAGCAGCCAAGAGAATCGACTAGCGGGAGATCATGAGCAGTTCTTC